The next 21 T cell receptor beta chains were all read from a single sample in a study of blood T cell repertoires in COVID-19. The data were produced by immunoSEQ multiplex PCR, yet TCRdb's version contains in-frame clones alone and is incomplete. The table has roughly 120,000 clones, 85% to 90% seen once. The sequencing input was peripheral blood. The receptors were gathered from a woman in her 50s with acute or convalescent COVID-19.

The chain carries TRBV19 and TRBJ1-2, with no clear D. Trimming took 5 bases from V and 4 from J, leaving 8 bases between them. CDR3 length: 12 residues. The V gene's germline CDR1 is LNHDA and CDR2 SQIVND (reference sequence). CDR3 amino acids: CASSFGVYGYTF. Written as DNA, the CDR3 is TGTGCCAGTAGTTTCGGGGTCTATGGCTACACCTTC.

J is TRBJ2-7 and V is TRBV19; D not certain. Germline V lookup: CDR1 LNHDA, CDR2 SQIVND (reference sequence). V was trimmed by 4 bases and J by 3 bases, leaving 10 bases between them. The CDR3 extends over 13 amino acids. The CDR3 DNA reads as TGTGCCAGTAGTACCCAAACGGGCTACGAGCAGTACTTC. Translating gives CASSTQTGYEQYF.

The genes are TRBV2 and TRBJ1-1; no reliable D call. The CDR3 has 11 residues. Germline loops: CDR1 SNHLY, CDR2 FYNNEI. The V and J ends lost 8 bases and 5 bases respectively, with 9 bases between them. The CDR3 nucleotides read TGTGCCAGCGGAGAGGGTACTGAAGCTTTCTTT. Protein: CASGEGTEAFF. Drawing the rest from reference TRBV2 and TRBJ1-1, the complete variable domain is EPEVTQTPSHQVTQMGQEVILRCVPISNHLYFYWYRQILGQKVEFLVSFYNNEISEKSEIFDDQFSVERPDGSNFTLKIRSTKLEDSAMYFCASGEGTEAFFGQGTRLTVV.

The chain links TRBV27 to TRBJ1-1; the match to TRBD1 covers 7 bases. The V gene's germline CDR1 is MNHEY and CDR2 SMNVEV (reference sequence). The CDR3 is 14 amino acids. V gave up 6 bases and J gave up 4 bases; unmatched junction bases: 8. The CDR3 loop reads CASRSGTDGTEAFF. The CDR3 DNA reads TGTGCCAGCAGGTCCGGGACAGACGGCACTGAAGCTTTCTTT.

The genes are TRBV9 and TRBJ2-7, with D perhaps TRBD1 (6 bases). With 4 bases removed from V and 4 bases from J, the gap between germline ends came to 9 bases. The germline CDR1 and CDR2 sequences are SGDLS and YYNGEE. This CDR3 region has 12 residues. The CDR3 loop reads CASSFQGYEQYF. CDR3 in DNA: TGTGCCAGCAGCTTTCAGGGGTACGAGCAGTACTTC. The full variable domain, with the rest looked up from reference TRBV9 and TRBJ2-7, is DSGVTQTPKHLITATGQRVTLRCSPRSGDLSVYWYQQSLDQGLQFLIQYYNGEERAKGNILERFSAQQFPDLHSELNLSSLELGDSALYFCASSFQGYEQYFGPGTRLTVT.

The chain combines TRBV28 with TRBJ2-7; D not certain. Trimming pared 2 bases from V and 3 bases from J, leaving 11 bases between. The CDR3 runs to 14 residues. Germline V lookup: CDR1 MDHEN, CDR2 SYDVKM. In DNA form, the CDR3 reads TGTGCCAGCAGTTTAAATTCTGGAGACTACGAGCAGTACTTC. Translated: CASSLNSGDYEQYF.

In its sample, this clone was seen a few times. This chain joins TRBV2 and TRBJ1-1; no clear D gene. Germline CDR1 reads SNHLY; CDR2 reads FYNNEI. V was trimmed by 7 bases and J by 1 base, leaving 16 bases between them. CDR3 length: 15 residues. The DNA for the CDR3 is TGTGCCAGCACCGAGACCCGGGTAGGGAACACTGAAGCTTTCTTT. Protein: CASTETRVGNTEAFF. The complete variable domain, with remaining parts taken from reference TRBV2 and TRBJ1-1, reads EPEVTQTPSHQVTQMGQEVILRCVPISNHLYFYWYRQILGQKVEFLVSFYNNEISEKSEIFDDQFSVERPDGSNFTLKIRSTKLEDSAMYFCASTETRVGNTEAFFGQGTRLTVV.

V usage is TRBV2 and J usage is TRBJ2-1, with D possibly TRBD1 on 6 matching bases. The CDR3 extends over 12 amino acids. Per germline, CDR1 SNHLY and CDR2 FYNNEI. Trimming removed 6 bases from V and 11 bases from J, with 14 bases in between. The CDR3 DNA reads TGTGCCAGCAGACCGGACAGACCCAAGCAGTTCTTC. Translation gives CASRPDRPKQFF.

V usage is TRBV4-3 and J usage is TRBJ2-5; no clear D. V gave up 0 bases and J gave up 0 bases, with 17 bases separating them. Germline assignment: CDR1 LGHNA and CDR2 YSLEER. This CDR3 is built from 18 residues. The CDR3 here is CASSQDFDDTRHQETQYF. The CDR3 coding sequence is TGCGCCAGCAGCCAAGATTTTGACGACACTCGGCACCAAGAGACCCAGTACTTC.

This clone was observed a handful of times. V is TRBV2 and J is TRBJ2-2; D unclear. Germline CDR1 and CDR2: SNHLY and FYNNEI. Deletions cut 8 bases from V and 5 bases from J, with 9 bases between. This CDR3 is built from 12 residues. CDR3 sequence: CASDPDTGELFF. DNA of the CDR3: TGTGCCAGCGATCCAGATACCGGGGAGCTGTTTTTT.

V is TRBV27 and J is TRBJ2-7, with D possibly matching TRBD2 (6 bases). Germline CDR1 MNHEY, CDR2 SMNVEV (reference sequence). The CDR3 is 16 residues long. V was cut by 7 bases and J by 3 bases, with 22 bases left in between. The CDR3 DNA sequence: TGTGCCAGCACCCCTTCTCGCGGGGCCCCCATCTACGAGCAGTACTTC. It codes for CASTPSRGAPIYEQYF.

The genes are TRBV4-2 and TRBJ2-2, with D perhaps matching TRBD2 (6 bases). The CDR3 runs to 13 residues. The V end was cut by 5 bases, the J end by 7 bases, with 11 bases between. Per germline, CDR1 LGHNA and CDR2 YNFKEQ. The CDR3, as DNA: TGTGCCAGCAGCTCGGGAGAGGTCGGGGAGCTGTTTTTT. Translated: CASSSGEVGELFF.

V is TRBV25-1 and J is TRBJ2-7; TRBD1 matches 9 bases. Germline CDR1 reads MGHDK; CDR2 reads SYGVNS. V lost 6 bases and J lost 5; bases outside the gene matches: 5. The CDR3 sequence is 13 residues long. The CDR3 here is CASSGTGRNEQYF. CDR3 in DNA: TGTGCCAGCAGCGGGACAGGGAGGAACGAGCAGTACTTC.

The chain employs TRBV6-5 and TRBJ1-5, with 8 bases matching TRBD1. CDR3 length: 13 residues. Losses at the gene ends were 8 bases for V and 3 bases for J; bases not matched to a gene: 3. Germline V CDR1 and CDR2: MNHEY, SVGAGI. Here the CDR3 reads CASGTGLNQPQHF. The DNA for the CDR3 is TGTGCCAGCGGGACAGGCCTCAATCAGCCCCAGCATTTT.

The chain joins TRBV2 to TRBJ2-7; D is perhaps TRBD1 (6 bases). Trimming removed 6 bases from V and 7 bases from J, with 13 bases in between. Germline CDR1 SNHLY, CDR2 FYNNEI. This CDR3 is 12 amino acids long. In DNA form, the CDR3 reads TGTGCCAGCAGGTGGGCAGGGGAAGAGCAGTACTTC. Residues: CASRWAGEEQYF.

The J gene is TRBJ2-5, the V gene TRBV6-1; maybe TRBD1 (6 bases). The CDR3 spans 15 residues. V was clipped by 2 bases and J by 4 bases, with 14 bases between them. Germline CDR1 reads MNHNS; CDR2 reads SASEGT. CDR3 region: CASSELTGWGETQYF. In DNA, the CDR3 is TGTGCCAGCAGTGAATTAACAGGGTGGGGAGAGACCCAGTACTTC.

The chain carries TRBV7-8 and TRBJ1-6, with TRBD1 identical over 9 bases. V lost 5 bases and J lost 9; bases outside the gene matches: 8. This CDR3 contains 15 residues. Per germline, CDR1 SGHVS and CDR2 FQNEAQ. The CDR3 DNA sequence: TGTGCCAGCAGCACCGGACAGGGGAAGGGTTCACCCCTCCACTTT. This translates into CASSTGQGKGSPLHF.

V and J are TRBV10-3 and TRBJ1-2, with D possibly TRBD1 on 6 matching bases. In germline, CDR1 is ENHRY, CDR2 SYGVKD. The CDR3 sequence is 12 residues long. V shed 3 bases and J shed 8 bases, with 10 bases lying between them. CDR3 sequence reads: CAISENRVGYTF. As DNA, the CDR3 is TGTGCCATCAGTGAAAACAGGGTCGGCTACACCTTC.

V is TRBV9 and J is TRBJ1-5; TRBD1 agrees at 8 bases. The CDR3 length is 14 residues. J lost 7 bases, V lost 2 bases, and 5 bases had no gene match. The V gene's germline CDR1 is SGDLS and CDR2 YYNGEE. The CDR3 here is CASSVTGVGQPQHF. CDR3 nucleotide sequence: TGTGCCAGCAGCGTGACAGGGGTAGGGCAGCCCCAGCATTTT.

A single count supports this clone. V gene TRBV10-3 combines with J gene TRBJ1-6, with 7 bases fitting TRBD1. Unmatched junction bases numbered 4, after V lost 2 bases and J lost 0 bases. CDR1 is ENHRY and CDR2 is SYGVKD in the germline V gene. The CDR3 runs 17 residues. CDR3 nucleotide sequence: TGTGCCATCAGTGAGCGACAGGGCGTCTCCTATAATTCACCCCTCCACTTT. This gives the protein CAISERQGVSYNSPLHF.

The J gene is TRBJ1-5, the V gene TRBV30, with D perhaps TRBD1 (5 bases). The germline V gene has CDR1 GTSNPN and CDR2 SVGIG (reference sequence). This CDR3 comprises 15 residues. The V end lost 7 bases, the J end lost 5 bases, and 21 bases lay between the germline ends. The CDR3 bases are TGTGCCTTTACGAAGGGGCAGCAAAGCCATCAGCCCCAGCATTTT. Protein sequence: CAFTKGQQSHQPQHF.